One sample yielded the 20 T cell receptor beta chains listed below, sequenced in a study of spatial heterogeneity in lung cancer. Regarding time point: sample taken at primary tumor resection. No antigen has been assigned to these receptors. Using its own MiXCR run on the 5' RACE reads, TCRdb lists one record per CDR3 protein. The sample has approximately 2,500 distinct CDR3 sequences; around 6.8% are singletons. Whole-study findings and limits: It was found that expanded intratumoral alpha and beta TCR counts tracked tumor mutation counts.

The specimen comprised lung tumor tissue, sampled at surgery. The receptors come from a female donor with early-stage non-small cell lung cancer.

Sample share makes this clonotype medium-sized. The genes are TRBV12-5 and TRBJ2-5; D is ambiguous. This CDR3 contains 11 residues. Germline V lookup: CDR1 LGHNT, CDR2 FRNRAP. V lost 6 bases to trimming and J lost 5 bases, with 7 bases between them. CDR3 nucleotides: TGTGCTAGTGGCCCGCGGGAGACCCAGTACTTC. As protein: CASGPRETQYF.

The gene calls are TRBV10-2 and TRBJ2-7; 8 nucleotides align to TRBD1. This CDR3 contains 13 residues. V was clipped by 6 bases and J by 7 bases; unmatched bases: 8. Germline V gene lookup returns CDR1 WSHSY and CDR2 SAAADI. CDR3 sequence reads: CASRLGQGREQYF. The CDR3 DNA reads TGCGCCAGCAGACTCGGACAGGGTCGTGAGCAGTACTTC.

This clonotype is termed medium-sized (0.01 to 0.1%). The V and J genes are TRBV6-5 and TRBJ2-1; 7 nucleotides align to TRBD2. Trimming took 6 bases from V and 7 from J; bases not matched to a gene: 6. The CDR3 contains 13 residues. Germline V CDR1 and CDR2: MNHEY, SVGAGI. Here the CDR3 reads CASSRRGGNEQFF. CDR3 in DNA: TGTGCCAGCAGCAGAAGGGGAGGGAATGAGCAGTTCTTC.

This clonotype was seen repeatedly, ten times or more. This chain uses TRBV18 with TRBJ2-3, with D possibly TRBD2 on 5 matching bases. This CDR3 is built from 14 residues. CDR1 and CDR2 from the germline V gene are KGHSH and LQKENI. V lost 6 bases and J 1 base, leaving 11 bases between the germline ends. The CDR3 DNA follows: TGTGCCAGCTCCCCGGGGTCGGGCACAGATACGCAGTATTTT. Translation gives CASSPGSGTDTQYF.

By frequency in the sample, this clonotype is medium-sized (0.01 to 0.1%). An end of the junction does not agree with germline; a read error may underlie this. The V call is TRBV29-1, the J call TRBJ1-1; D remains ambiguous. This CDR3 is built from 12 residues. CDR1 SQVTM and CDR2 ANQGSEA come from the germline V gene. The CDR3 reads CSASLMNTEVFF. CDR3 nucleotides: TGCAGCGCTTCACTGATGAACACTGAAGTTTTCTTT.

This clonotype has a count of ten or more. The CDR3 nucleotides read TGCGCCAGCAGCCTAACACCCGACAGATCCTACGAGCAGTACTTC. This encodes CASSLTPDRSYEQYF. The rearrangement joins TRBV4-1 to TRBJ2-7, with a possible D match to TRBD1 (5 bases). This CDR3 spans 15 amino acids. Germline V lookup: CDR1 MGHRA, CDR2 YSYEKL. V lost 4 bases, J lost 1 base, and 14 bases lay in between.

This clonotype is classed as medium-sized. The chain carries TRBV7-2 and TRBJ2-2; D call uncertain. Germline V lookup: CDR1 SGHTA, CDR2 FQGNSA. This CDR3 region has 13 residues. Trimming cost V 4 bases and J 7 bases, with 10 bases left between them. The CDR3 spells CASSSIWGGELFF. The CDR3 DNA reads TGTGCCAGCAGCTCCATATGGGGCGGGGAGCTGTTTTTT. Based on the CDR3 plus reference TRBV7-2 and TRBJ2-2, the full variable domain is GAGVSQSPSNKVTEKGKDVELRCDPISGHTALYWYRQSLGQGLEFLIYFQGNSAPDKSGLPSDRFSAERTGGSVSTLTIQRTQQEDSAVYLCASSSIWGGELFFGEGSRLTVL.

This clonotype is medium-sized in the sample. This chain joins TRBV29-1 and TRBJ2-1, with a tentative D call TRBD2 (6 bases). Trimming removed 4 bases at V and 4 bases at J, with 17 bases between. The CDR3 has 15 residues. Looked up from germline, CDR1 is SQVTM and CDR2 is ANQGSEA. The CDR3 nucleotides are TGCAGCGTTGGTGGCGGGGCGTCTGGTTACAATGAGCAGTTCTTC. Its translation: CSVGGGASGYNEQFF.

Regarding this clonotype: This could be a read error, since a much larger clone is one nucleotide away. The chain has TRBV7-3 and TRBJ2-2, with a tentative D call TRBD1 (6 bases). V was trimmed by 5 bases and J by 3 bases, leaving 10 bases between them. The CDR3 length is 14 residues. The V gene's germline CDR1 is SGHTA and CDR2 FQGTGA. The CDR3 DNA follows: TGTGCCAGCAGCCCTCAGGGGTACACCGGGGAGCTGTTTTTT. Its protein is CASSPQGYTGELFF.

By its share, this clonotype is medium-sized. The rearrangement links TRBV4-2 to TRBJ1-6, with TRBD1 matching over 7 bases. Germline loops: CDR1 LGHNA, CDR2 YNFKEQ. The ends lost 3 bases at V and 5 bases at J; junction bases unmatched: 10. The CDR3 has 17 residues. DNA of the CDR3: TGTGCCAGCAGCCAGGGCCACCGGGACAGCAATAATTCACCCCTCCACTTT. It specifies CASSQGHRDSNNSPLHF.

Relative to its sample, this clonotype is medium-sized. The V and J genes are TRBV12-3 or TRBV12-4 and TRBJ1-2; D gene ambiguous. The germline V and J ends were trimmed by 4 bases and 4 bases, with 10 bases remaining between them. This CDR3 is 13 amino acids long. Here the CDR3 reads CASSSQASYGYTF. The CDR3, as DNA: TGTGCCAGCAGTTCGCAGGCATCCTATGGCTACACCTTC.

This clonotype is deemed medium-sized. The genes are TRBV2 and TRBJ2-1; weak D call: TRBD2 (6 bases). CDR3 size: 13 residues. CDR1 is SNHLY, CDR2 FYNNEI, per germline. Deletions cut 6 bases from V and 6 bases from J, with 12 bases between. The CDR3 bases are TGTGCCAGCAGCCGGGACTGGAGCAATGAGCAGTTCTTC. This gives the protein CASSRDWSNEQFF.

The genes are TRBV6-2 or TRBV6-3 and TRBJ1-2, with D possibly matching TRBD1 (6 bases). This CDR3 has 14 amino acids. Germline V lookup: CDR1 MNHEY, CDR2 SVGEGT. V was pared by 6 bases and J by 5 bases, with 16 bases between. The CDR3 sequence is CASRLDSNLYGYTF. The CDR3 nucleotides are TGTGCCAGCAGACTGGACAGCAACCTTTATGGCTACACCTTC.

Ten or more counts support this clonotype. V usage is TRBV7-2 and J usage is TRBJ2-2; 9 positions match TRBD1. The CDR3 spans 16 residues. The J segment lost 1 base and the V segment lost 5 bases, leaving 5 bases of the junction unmatched. The germline CDR1 and CDR2 sequences are SGHTA and FQGNSA. The CDR3 nucleotides are TGTGCCAGCAGCCGCGGGGACAGGGTGAACACCGGGGAGCTGTTTTTT. This sequence encodes CASSRGDRVNTGELFF. Combining the CDR3 with reference TRBV7-2 and TRBJ2-2 gives the whole variable domain GAGVSQSPSNKVTEKGKDVELRCDPISGHTALYWYRQSLGQGLEFLIYFQGNSAPDKSGLPSDRFSAERTGGSVSTLTIQRTQQEDSAVYLCASSRGDRVNTGELFFGEGSRLTVL.

This clonotype is medium-sized. The chain combines TRBV14 with TRBJ2-1, with 7 bases matching TRBD1. Germline CDR1 and CDR2: SGHDN and FVKESK. The CDR3 has 13 amino acids. J was trimmed by 7 bases and V by 2 bases; bases with no gene match: 2. The CDR3 DNA follows: TGTGCCAGCAGCCAACTGGACAGGAATGAGCAGTTCTTC. It translates to CASSQLDRNEQFF.

This clonotype has just a few counts. The chain carries TRBV29-1 and TRBJ2-1; no reliable D call. Trimming stripped 4 bases from V and 5 bases from J, with 3 bases between. Per the germline V gene, CDR1 is SQVTM and CDR2 is ANQGSEA. The CDR3 extends over 10 amino acids. CDR3 protein: CSVADNEQFF. CDR3 bases: TGCAGCGTTGCTGACAATGAGCAGTTCTTC.

By frequency in the sample, this clonotype is medium-sized. The CDR3 sequence is CSASGLAGGGTDTQYF. The CDR3 region has the DNA TGCAGTGCTAGCGGACTAGCGGGGGGAGGCACAGATACGCAGTATTTT. This sequence joins TRBV20-1 and TRBJ2-3, with 14 bases fitting TRBD2. The V and J ends lost 3 bases and 1 base, in that order; junction bases with no gene match: 3. The CDR3 has 16 residues. Germline CDR1 reads DFQATT; CDR2 reads SNEGSKA (reference sequence).

The sample holds many counts of this clonotype. The genes are TRBV20-1 and TRBJ2-5; 7 bases fit TRBD2. This CDR3 region has 16 residues. Germline lookup yields CDR1 DFQATT and CDR2 SNEGSKA (reference sequence). The junction had 14 bases not matched to a gene; V was cut back by 3 bases and J by 4 bases. CDR3 loop: CSASGGEMILSETQYF. The CDR3, as DNA: TGCAGTGCTAGTGGGGGGGAAATGATTTTGTCAGAGACCCAGTACTTC.

By its share, this clonotype is large. This chain connects TRBV12-3 or TRBV12-4 to TRBJ2-5; D may correspond to TRBD1 or TRBD2 (5 bases each). V gave up 7 bases and J gave up 3 bases, with 12 bases separating them. CDR3 size: 13 residues. The CDR3 DNA is TGTGCCAGCATCCTAGGGACGGAAGAGACCCAGTACTTC. Translation gives CASILGTEETQYF.

This clonotype is classed as medium-sized (0.01 to 0.1%). The CDR3 bases are TGCGCCAGCAGCTTGGGCCACAGGGACACCGGGGAGCTGTTTTTT. Translation gives CASSLGHRDTGELFF. The V gene is TRBV5-1, the J gene TRBJ2-2, with TRBD1 as a possible D gene (6 bases). Trimming left V 0 bases short and J 3 bases short, with 9 bases between. This CDR3 is built from 15 residues. Germline V lookup: CDR1 SGHRS, CDR2 YFSETQ.